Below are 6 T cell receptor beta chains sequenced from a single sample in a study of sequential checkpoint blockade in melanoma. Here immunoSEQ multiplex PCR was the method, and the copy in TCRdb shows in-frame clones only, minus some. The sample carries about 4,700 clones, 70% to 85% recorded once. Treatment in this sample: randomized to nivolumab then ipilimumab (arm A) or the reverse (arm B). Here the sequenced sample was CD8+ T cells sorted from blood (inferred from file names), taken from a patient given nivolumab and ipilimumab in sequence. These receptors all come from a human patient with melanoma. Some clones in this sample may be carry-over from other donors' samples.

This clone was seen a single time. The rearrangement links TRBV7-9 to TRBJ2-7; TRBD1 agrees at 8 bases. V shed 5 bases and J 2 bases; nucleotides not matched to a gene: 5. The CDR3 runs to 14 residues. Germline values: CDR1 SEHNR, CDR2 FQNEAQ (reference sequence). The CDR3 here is CASSPGTGPYEQYF. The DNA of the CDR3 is TGTGCCAGCAGCCCCGGGACAGGCCCCTACGAGCAGTACTTC.

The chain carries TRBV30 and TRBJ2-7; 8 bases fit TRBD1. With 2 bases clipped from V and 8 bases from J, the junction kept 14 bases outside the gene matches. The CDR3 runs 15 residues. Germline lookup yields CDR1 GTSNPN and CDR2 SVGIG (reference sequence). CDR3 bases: TGTGCCTGGAGTTGGAGTCCGGGACAGGACCGACAGCAGTACTTC. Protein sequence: CAWSWSPGQDRQQYF.

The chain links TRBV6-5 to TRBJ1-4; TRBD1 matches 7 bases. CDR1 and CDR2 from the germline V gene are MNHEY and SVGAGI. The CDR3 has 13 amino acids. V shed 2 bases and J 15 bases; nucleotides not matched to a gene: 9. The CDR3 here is CASSYPDGRGMFF. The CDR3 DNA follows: TGTGCCAGCAGTTACCCTGATGGCAGGGGGATGTTTTTT.

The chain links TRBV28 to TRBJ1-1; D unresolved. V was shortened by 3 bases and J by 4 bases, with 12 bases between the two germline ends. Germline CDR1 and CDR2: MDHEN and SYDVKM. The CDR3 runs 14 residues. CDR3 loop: CASSFLASGTEAFF. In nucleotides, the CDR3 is TGTGCCAGCAGTTTCCTAGCTAGTGGCACTGAAGCTTTCTTT. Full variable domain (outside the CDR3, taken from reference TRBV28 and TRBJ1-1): DVKVTQSSRYLVKRTGEKVFLECVQDMDHENMFWYRQDPGLGLRLIYFSYDVKMKEKGDIPEGYSVSREKKERFSLILESASTNQTSMYLCASSFLASGTEAFFGQGTRLTVV.

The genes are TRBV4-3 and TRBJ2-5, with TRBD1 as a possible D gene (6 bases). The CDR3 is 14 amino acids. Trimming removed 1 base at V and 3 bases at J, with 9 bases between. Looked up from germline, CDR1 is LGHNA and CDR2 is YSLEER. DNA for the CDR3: TGCGCCAGCAGCCAAGGCGACAGGAAAGAGACCCAGTACTTC. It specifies CASSQGDRKETQYF.

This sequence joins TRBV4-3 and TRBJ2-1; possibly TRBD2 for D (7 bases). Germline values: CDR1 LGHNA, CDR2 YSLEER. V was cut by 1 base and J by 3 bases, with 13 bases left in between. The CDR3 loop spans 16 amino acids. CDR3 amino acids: CASSQAGAGDYNEQFF. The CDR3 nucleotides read TGCGCCAGCAGCCAAGCAGGGGCGGGGGACTACAATGAGCAGTTCTTC.